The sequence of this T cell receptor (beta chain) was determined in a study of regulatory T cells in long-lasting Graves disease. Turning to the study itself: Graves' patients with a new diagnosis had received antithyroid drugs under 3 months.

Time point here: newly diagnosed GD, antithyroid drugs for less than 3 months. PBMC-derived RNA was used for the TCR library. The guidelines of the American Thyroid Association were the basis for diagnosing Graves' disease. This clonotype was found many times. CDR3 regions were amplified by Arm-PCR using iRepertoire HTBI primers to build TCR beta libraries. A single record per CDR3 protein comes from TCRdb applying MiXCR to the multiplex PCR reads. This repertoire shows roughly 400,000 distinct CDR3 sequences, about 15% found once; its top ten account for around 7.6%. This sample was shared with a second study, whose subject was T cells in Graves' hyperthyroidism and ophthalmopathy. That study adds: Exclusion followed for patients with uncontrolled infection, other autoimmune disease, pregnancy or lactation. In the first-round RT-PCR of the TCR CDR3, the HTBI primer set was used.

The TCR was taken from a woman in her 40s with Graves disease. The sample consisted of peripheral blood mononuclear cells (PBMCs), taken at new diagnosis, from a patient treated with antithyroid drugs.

CDR3 amino acids: CASGRPNEKLFF. The CDR3 DNA sequence: TGTGCCAGCGGGAGGCCTAATGAAAAACTGTTTTTT. The chain employs TRBV27 and TRBJ1-4; D call uncertain. Germline CDR1 reads MNHEY; CDR2 reads SMNVEV (reference sequence). Deletions cut 8 bases from V and 3 bases from J, with 7 bases between. This CDR3 has 12 amino acids.